Presented here are 32 T cell receptor beta chains from one specimen sequenced in a study of blood T cell repertoires in COVID-19. The method was immunoSEQ multiplex PCR; TCRdb's version includes in-frame clones alone and lacks a portion of them. The sample contains a few hundred thousand clones, roughly 86% of which appear only once. The material sequenced was peripheral blood. The source is a woman in her twenties or thirties with acute or convalescent COVID-19.

V gene TRBV6-5 combines with J gene TRBJ1-4, with D tentatively TRBD1 (6 bases). Trimming cost V 5 bases and J 0 bases, with 10 bases left between them. Germline V CDR1 and CDR2: MNHEY, SVGAGI. The CDR3 sequence is 15 residues long. The CDR3 region is CASSIQGTTNEKLFF. The CDR3 nucleotides are TGTGCCAGCAGTATACAGGGAACAACTAATGAAAAACTGTTTTTT.

V and J are TRBV5-5 and TRBJ2-3, with 7 nucleotides matching TRBD2. Trimming took 4 bases from V and 0 from J; bases not matched to a gene: 11. CDR1 is SGHKS, CDR2 YYEKEE, per germline (reference sequence). The CDR3 extends over 17 amino acids. This chain's CDR3 is CASSRAPGRGSTDTQYF. The CDR3 DNA sequence: TGTGCCAGCAGCCGGGCCCCGGGGAGGGGAAGCACAGATACGCAGTATTTT.

The chain joins TRBV6-2 or TRBV6-3 to TRBJ1-1; D remains ambiguous. This CDR3 contains 14 residues. V dropped 6 bases and J dropped 5 bases, with 16 bases sitting between them. CDR1 MNHEY and CDR2 SVGEGT come from the germline V gene. The CDR3 loop reads CASSLSVTLTEAFF. Here the CDR3 DNA reads TGTGCCAGCAGCCTTAGCGTCACCTTGACTGAAGCTTTCTTT.

J is TRBJ1-2 and V is TRBV9; 10 positions match TRBD1. The junction had 12 bases not matched to a gene; V was cut back by 0 bases and J by 4 bases. Germline V lookup: CDR1 SGDLS, CDR2 YYNGEE. The CDR3 runs to 18 residues. In DNA form, the CDR3 reads TGTGCCAGCAGCGTAGCTCCCGACAGGGGGCTTTTAGTCTATGGCTACACCTTC. Encoded protein: CASSVAPDRGLLVYGYTF.

This sequence joins TRBV5-1 and TRBJ2-5; TRBD2 aligns across 11 bases. The CDR3 has 15 residues. The germline gives CDR1 SGHRS, CDR2 YFSETQ. V lost 4 bases to trimming and J lost 5 bases; unmatched junction nucleotides: 7. CDR3 sequence: CASSGTSGGGETQYF. The CDR3 region has the DNA TGCGCCAGCAGCGGAACTAGCGGGGGTGGTGAGACCCAGTACTTC.

This chain uses TRBV2 with TRBJ1-5; possibly TRBD1 for D (6 bases). The V gene's germline CDR1 is SNHLY and CDR2 FYNNEI. CDR3 length equals 15 residues. Trimming stripped 7 bases from V and 9 bases from J, with 22 bases between. CDR3: CASKSSGSGGLPQHF. CDR3 coding DNA: TGTGCCAGCAAAAGCTCGGGGAGCGGGGGGCTGCCCCAGCATTTT.

As DNA, the CDR3 is TGCGCCAGCAGCTGGCTAGCGGGCCTTTACAATGAGCAGTTCTTC. This codes for CASSWLAGLYNEQFF. The V call is TRBV5-1, the J call TRBJ2-1; the match to TRBD2 covers 8 bases. CDR3 length: 15 amino acids. The germline V gene encodes CDR1 SGHRS and CDR2 YFSETQ. Trimming at V came to 3 bases and at J to 4 bases, leaving 6 bases not matched to a gene.

This chain connects TRBV7-2 to TRBJ1-1; D is ambiguous. Germline CDR1 reads SGHTA; CDR2 reads FQGNSA. There are 13 residues in the CDR3. V lost 3 bases to trimming and J lost 4 bases, with 9 bases between them. CDR3 amino acids: CASSFGEFTEAFF. In DNA form, the CDR3 reads TGTGCCAGCAGCTTCGGTGAGTTCACTGAAGCTTTCTTT.

V usage is TRBV6-4 and J usage is TRBJ1-5; D unclear. Germline V gene lookup returns CDR1 MRHNA and CDR2 SNTAGT. Trimming took off 0 bases at V and 2 bases at J, with 11 bases between the two ends. The CDR3 has 16 residues. The CDR3 DNA follows: TGTGCCAGCAGTGACTCAGTCGGGGTGCGCAATCAGCCCCAGCATTTT. Translation gives CASSDSVGVRNQPQHF.

The gene calls are TRBV30 and TRBJ2-5, with TRBD1 matching over 8 bases. V lost 0 bases and J lost 7; bases outside the gene matches: 7. There are 14 residues in the CDR3. Germline V CDR1 and CDR2: GTSNPN, SVGIG (reference sequence). CDR3 sequence: CAWSVRDRSGTQYF. CDR3 in DNA: TGTGCCTGGAGTGTACGGGACAGGAGTGGGACCCAGTACTTC.

The chain joins TRBV29-1 to TRBJ2-5; 9 bases align to TRBD2. V shed 1 base and J 5 bases; nucleotides not matched to a gene: 5. Germline V gene data show CDR1 as SQVTM and CDR2 as ANQGSEA. The CDR3 contains 14 residues. CDR3 region: CSVEGAGGLETQYF. In DNA, the CDR3 is TGCAGCGTTGAAGGGGCGGGAGGGCTTGAGACCCAGTACTTC.

CDR3 sequence (DNA): TGTGCCAGCAGCTCGAAGAGACAGAACTCCTACGAGCAGTACTTC. Protein: CASSSKRQNSYEQYF. The gene calls are TRBV5-4 and TRBJ2-7; perhaps TRBD1 as D (5 bases). Trimming cost V 3 bases and J 0 bases, with 13 bases left between them. CDR3 length: 15 residues. Germline V gives CDR1 SGHNT, CDR2 YYREEE (reference sequence).

V gene TRBV14 combines with J gene TRBJ2-1; D not certain. In germline, CDR1 is SGHDN, CDR2 FVKESK. Trimming removed 1 base from V and 3 bases from J, with 10 bases in between. This CDR3 has 15 residues. Here the CDR3 reads CASSQVLVLYNEQFF. Written as DNA, the CDR3 is TGTGCCAGCAGCCAAGTTCTGGTACTCTACAATGAGCAGTTCTTC. The full variable domain, completed using reference TRBV14 and TRBJ2-1, is EAGVTQFPSHSVIEKGQTVTLRCDPISGHDNLYWYRRVMGKEIKFLLHFVKESKQDESGMPNNRFLAERTGGTYSTLKVQPAELEDSGVYFCASSQVLVLYNEQFFGPGTRLTVL.

The V call is TRBV7-2, the J call TRBJ1-1; TRBD1 matches at 7 bases. The CDR3 consists of 14 residues. V lost 3 bases, J lost 4 bases, and 5 bases stayed unmatched. Germline V gene lookup returns CDR1 SGHTA and CDR2 FQGNSA. CDR3 coding DNA: TGTGCCAGCAGCTTGAGGGGGCGGTCCACTGAAGCTTTCTTT. It is translated as CASSLRGRSTEAFF.

The rearrangement uses TRBV19 and TRBJ1-5; maybe TRBD1 (5 bases). The germline gives CDR1 LNHDA, CDR2 SQIVND (reference sequence). Trimming pared 9 bases from V and 4 bases from J, leaving 16 bases between. The CDR3 totals 14 residues. The CDR3 spells CASAIDSYNQPQHF. CDR3 DNA sequence: TGTGCCAGCGCAATCGACAGCTATAATCAGCCCCAGCATTTT. Full variable domain (outside the CDR3, taken from reference TRBV19 and TRBJ1-5): DGGITQSPKYLFRKEGQNVTLSCEQNLNHDAMYWYRQDPGQGLRLIYYSQIVNDFQKGDIAEGYSVSREKKESFPLTVTSAQKNPTAFYLCASAIDSYNQPQHFGDGTRLSIL.

This chain joins TRBV19 and TRBJ1-1; D possibly corresponds to TRBD1 (5 bases). With 4 bases removed from V and 5 bases from J, the gap between germline ends came to 14 bases. Germline V lookup: CDR1 LNHDA, CDR2 SQIVND (reference sequence). CDR3 length equals 14 residues. The CDR3 sequence is CASSTGGSRTEAFF. DNA of the CDR3: TGTGCCAGTAGTACTGGGGGGTCGCGGACTGAAGCTTTCTTT.

The V and J genes are TRBV5-4 and TRBJ2-1; 9 bases line up with TRBD1. CDR3 length equals 15 residues. After removal of 0 bases from V and 5 bases from J, the junction contained 3 bases not matched to a gene. CDR1 SGHNT and CDR2 YYREEE come from the germline V gene (reference sequence). CDR3 sequence reads: CASSLGGQGHNEQFF. The CDR3 DNA reads as TGTGCCAGCAGCTTGGGGGGACAGGGCCACAATGAGCAGTTCTTC.

The V and J genes are TRBV29-1 and TRBJ1-1, with D unclear. Germline V lookup: CDR1 SQVTM, CDR2 ANQGSEA. This CDR3 has 12 residues. With 4 bases removed from V and 1 base from J, the gap between germline ends came to 7 bases. The CDR3 here is CSVGLENTEAFF. CDR3 coding DNA: TGCAGCGTTGGTCTAGAGAACACTGAAGCTTTCTTT.

The J gene is TRBJ1-2, the V gene TRBV12-3 or TRBV12-4, with D possibly being TRBD1 (6 bases). This CDR3 comprises 13 residues. The V and J ends lost 5 bases and 3 bases respectively, with 10 bases between them. The chain's CDR3 is CASSPRTDYGYTF. The DNA of the CDR3 is TGTGCCAGCAGTCCAAGGACAGACTATGGCTACACCTTC.

This chain links TRBV7-9 with TRBJ2-1; perhaps TRBD2 as D (5 bases). Germline V gene sequence: CDR1 SEHNR, CDR2 FQNEAQ (reference sequence). Trimming left V 0 bases short and J 14 bases short, with 14 bases between. The CDR3 spans 13 residues. The CDR3 protein is CASSLAPDQREFF. For the CDR3, the DNA is TGTGCCAGCAGCTTAGCCCCGGATCAGAGGGAGTTCTTC. The full variable domain, with the rest looked up from reference TRBV7-9 and TRBJ2-1, is DTGVSQNPRHKITKRGQNVTFRCDPISEHNRLYWYRQTLGQGPEFLTYFQNEAQLEKSRLLSDRFSAERPKGSFSTLEIQRTEQGDSAMYLCASSLAPDQREFFGPGTRLTVL.

The chain couples TRBV7-9 to TRBJ2-1; D remains ambiguous. Germline V CDR1 and CDR2: SEHNR, FQNEAQ (reference sequence). V was pared by 7 bases and J by 9 bases, with 13 bases between. The CDR3 runs to 12 residues. The DNA for the CDR3 is TGTGCCAGCACCTCGAGGTTAGTTGAGCAGTTCTTC. This encodes CASTSRLVEQFF.

The chain recombines TRBV15 with TRBJ2-3; TRBD1 agrees at 9 bases. Germline lookup yields CDR1 LNHNV and CDR2 YYDKDF (reference sequence). The ends lost 0 bases at V and 4 bases at J; junction bases unmatched: 5. CDR3 length: 16 residues. This CDR3 is CATSRDRGQGADTQYF. The CDR3, as DNA: TGTGCCACCAGCAGAGATAGGGGACAGGGTGCAGATACGCAGTATTTT.

This clone has only a few counts. The rearrangement links TRBV10-3 to TRBJ1-3; 8 positions agree with TRBD1. The CDR3 is 16 residues long. Germline CDR1 ENHRY, CDR2 SYGVKD. J was trimmed by 8 bases and V by 0 bases; bases with no gene match: 9. CDR3 in DNA: TGTGCCATCAGTGAGTCGCGACGGGACAGGTGGGACACCATATATTTT. Amino acids: CAISESRRDRWDTIYF.

The chain employs TRBV29-1 and TRBJ2-1, with 9 bases aligning to TRBD1. The CDR3 spans 14 residues. With V trimmed by 6 bases and J by 5 bases, 8 bases remained unmatched. Germline loops: CDR1 SQVTM, CDR2 ANQGSEA. The CDR3 nucleotides read TGCAGCGTACACAGGGGGCGGTCTAACAATGAGCAGTTCTTC. This translates into CSVHRGRSNNEQFF.

The rearrangement joins TRBV6-5 to TRBJ2-1; 13 bases align to TRBD2. The V segment lost 6 bases and the J segment 9 bases; nucleotides outside the gene matches: 8. The CDR3 has 15 residues. From germline, CDR1 is MNHEY and CDR2 SVGAGI. This CDR3 is CASSHGLAGAGEQFF. CDR3 nucleotide sequence: TGTGCCAGCAGCCATGGACTAGCGGGAGCCGGTGAGCAGTTCTTC.

This chain connects TRBV19 to TRBJ2-1; no definite D call. The CDR3 sequence is 14 residues long. Germline CDR1 is LNHDA and CDR2 is SQIVND (reference sequence). V was pared by 3 bases and J by 8 bases, with 14 bases between. For the CDR3, the DNA is TGTGCCAGTAGTATCCGGCGGTTTGAAGATGAGCAGTTCTTC. This encodes CASSIRRFEDEQFF.

The J gene is TRBJ2-1, the V gene TRBV20-1; D is possibly TRBD1 (5 bases). Germline CDR1 is DFQATT and CDR2 is SNEGSKA (reference sequence). Trimming pared 3 bases from V and 2 bases from J, leaving 14 bases between. CDR3 length equals 15 residues. CDR3 sequence: CSASLDRRAYNEQFF. CDR3 coding DNA: TGCAGTGCTAGTCTCGACAGACGAGCCTACAATGAGCAGTTCTTC.

The J gene is TRBJ2-3, the V gene TRBV24-1; 9 bases fit TRBD2. Germline CDR1 reads KGHDR; CDR2 reads SFDVKD. V was pared by 3 bases and J by 6 bases, with 12 bases of the junction left unmatched. The CDR3 extends over 17 amino acids. For the CDR3, the DNA is TGTGCCACCAGTGATCCGCGGGGGGTAGCGGGAGCGGATACGCAGTATTTT. It specifies CATSDPRGVAGADTQYF.

The V and J genes are TRBV5-1 and TRBJ2-3; TRBD2 aligns across 8 bases. Germline V gives CDR1 SGHRS, CDR2 YFSETQ. This CDR3 region has 18 residues. The ends lost 3 bases at V and 0 bases at J; junction bases unmatched: 12. CDR3 bases: TGCGCCAGCAGCTCCCGGGTCGCGGGAGGCTATAGCACAGATACGCAGTATTTT. Translating gives CASSSRVAGGYSTDTQYF.

The chain uses TRBV2 and TRBJ2-7, with 9 bases that match TRBD2. V shed 1 base and J 0 bases; nucleotides not matched to a gene: 7. CDR1 and CDR2 (germline): SNHLY, FYNNEI. The CDR3 is 17 residues long. The CDR3 bases are TGTGCCAGCAGTGAAGGAGGTCTAGCGGGAAGCTCCTACGAGCAGTACTTC. Encoded protein: CASSEGGLAGSSYEQYF.

The CDR3 nucleotides are TGCAGCGCTACCGAAGGGGGCCGCAATCAGCCCCAGCATTTT. Translating gives CSATEGGRNQPQHF. The chain employs TRBV29-1 and TRBJ1-5; 7 nucleotides agree with TRBD1. CDR3 length equals 14 residues. The V gene end was trimmed by 7 bases and the J gene end by 2 bases; junction bases not matched to a gene: 8. Germline CDR1 and CDR2: SQVTM and ANQGSEA.

This chain connects TRBV6-5 to TRBJ2-1; 8 bases agree with TRBD2. V shed 6 bases, J shed 7 bases, and the junction held 11 bases outside the gene matches. Looked up from germline, CDR1 is MNHEY and CDR2 is SVGAGI. The CDR3 contains 15 residues. CDR3 residues: CASRGEGGRWNEQFF. CDR3 in DNA: TGTGCCAGCAGGGGAGAGGGCGGGAGGTGGAATGAGCAGTTCTTC.